The source of this TCR beta chain is a study of blood T cells in healthy people across ages (dated by TCRdb to about 2015). Regarding the study in general: Template switching captured roughly one uniquely barcoded TCR beta cDNA molecule per two T cells in model experiments. Using deep sequencing normalized with unique cDNA molecular identifiers, the study measured how TCR beta repertoire diversity changes with age. Donors were grouped into four age groups: young (average 16 years), middle-aged (39), aged (roughly 62) and long-lived (around 80). To avoid experimental bias, donors of different ages were randomly spread across the sequencing lanes. Using the same blood draw, the study looked at two additional independent replicas of 1 million unique cDNA reads for two donors, one aged 18 to 30 and the other aged 80 or older. Here is what the overall study found, with its caveats: Total diversity estimates from one million sequenced T cells were considered lower bounds and underestimates. The long-lived group showed more naive CD4+ T cells, fewer expanded clones and increased TCR diversity than the aged group, suggesting age selection. Because the CMV infection status of the donors was unknown, age-related changes in expanded clonotypes may potentially have been confounded. Bulk unsorted PBMC profiling prevented conclusive comparison of naive and antigen-experienced compartments. Observed TCR beta diversity per million T cells fell roughly linearly with age, and a significant reduction was already apparent by age roughly 40. The percentage of naive T cells measured by flow cytometry correlated strongly with observed TCR beta diversity.

From V the trimming removes 6 bases and from J it removes 4 bases, while the gene matches leave 6 bases of the junction unaccounted for. Based on the germline V gene (reference sequence), the CDR1 and CDR2 sequences are MNHEY and SMNVEV. The CDR3 holds 15 amino acids from the cysteine to the phenylalanine. Only CDR3 DNA is held: 45 bases, read in frame from base 1. The library was obtained by 5' RACE. The listed sequencing device is Illumina HiSeq 2500. A second PCR of 7 to 11 cycles was performed with a sample-barcoded 5' primer and a J-beta primer mix. A template-switch 5' adaptor carrying 12 random nucleotides introduced a unique molecular identifier onto each TCR beta cDNA molecule. At least 2.5 million CDR3-containing paired-end reads were obtained from each sample. First-strand cDNA synthesis was performed from all RNA using the Mint cDNA synthesis kit, with priming by a TRBC-specific oligonucleotide. Following uracil-DNA glycosylase treatment, a first 18-cycle PCR with universal primers M1SS and BC2_uni_R was performed on all cDNA. The paper's data handling went like this. Each sample was normalized by randomly selecting 1 million high-quality reads, each carrying a distinct molecular identifier. Reads sharing molecular identifiers were discarded rather than binned into consensus sequences. MiTCR, set to a Q25 quality threshold and the strictest error-elimination algorithm, was used for CDR3 identification, clonotype clustering and error correction. A nonparametric unseen species model with Euler transformation was used to estimate lower-bound total TCR beta diversity. Starting from the raw public reads, TCRdb applied fastp trimming at Q25, assembled clones with MiXCR and retained in-frame beta chains. Identical CDR3 proteins give one entry, which carries the most common genes and DNA. V and J calls and clone size were set by TCRdb, not the authors. The sample table records 650,000 to 1,000,000 distinct CDR3 sequences; roughly 46% of these occur just once. The top ten clonotypes cover 15% to 20% of the sample.

The donors were roughly 38 Caucasian individuals from Russia, aged roughly 6 to 100 years, who were systemically healthy. Each donor gave roughly 9 milliliters of peripheral blood, drawn into EDTA-treated Vacutainer tubes. Ficoll-Paque density-gradient centrifugation was used to isolate PBMCs, with at least 7 million per sample. Total RNA, at least 6 micrograms per sample, was extracted from PBMCs with Trizol reagent. The percentages of naive CD45RAhigh/CD27high T cells were determined by flow cytometry on a PBMC aliquot from every donor. A remark on this clonotype: Its antigen is not yet known. No clone much larger than this one lies a single base away; base qualities are absent.

The sequencing input was blood. The clonotype originates from an older man in good health. The chain was built from TRBV27 and TRBJ2-7; 13 central bases correspond to TRBD2. The sequenced DNA is TGTGCCAGCAGCGACGGACTAGCGGGAGTATACGAGCAGTACTTC. This is translated as CASSDGLAGVYEQYF.